Listed below are T cell receptor beta chains from one sample, sequenced in a study of cytomegalovirus exposure and HLA in healthy donors. Data came from immunoSEQ multiplex PCR; TCRdb stores just in-frame clones and leaves some out. The table lists 65,000 to 85,000 clones. Sample: PBMCs. The receptors shown here come from a female donor in good health and CMV-seropositive. CDR3s include the opening cysteine and the closing phenylalanine or tryptophan. A D gene is named only where the DNA matches it firmly.

d_gene	j_gene	v_gene	CDR3aa	CDR3nt
TRBD1	TRBJ1-5	TRBV19	CASNKDRGRNQPQHF	TGTGCCAGTAACAAGGACAGGGGGCGTAATCAGCCCCAGCATTTT
NA	TRBJ2-7	TRBV28	CASSPGSGTPYEQYF	TGTGCCAGCAGCCCCGGAAGCGGGACACCGTACGAGCAGTACTTC
NA	TRBJ1-4	TRBV15	CATSGGIDEKLFF	TGTGCCACCAGCGGGGGCATCGATGAAAAACTGTTTTTT
NA	TRBJ2-7	TRBV9	CASSPRAGSYEQYF	TGTGCCAGCAGCCCCCGAGCGGGTTCCTACGAGCAGTACTTC
NA	TRBJ2-7	TRBV7-2	CASSLSGLVSYEQYF	TGTGCCAGCAGCTTGAGCGGGCTGGTCTCCTACGAGCAGTACTTC
NA	TRBJ2-7	TRBV20-1	CSASGYEQYF	TGCAGTGCTTCAGGGTACGAGCAGTACTTC
TRBD1	TRBJ2-7	TRBV5-8	CASSPGRGLYEQYF	TGTGCCAGCAGCCCTGGTAGGGGGCTATACGAGCAGTACTTC
TRBD1	TRBJ1-1	TRBV2	CASSEVGTGKNTEAFF	TGTGCCAGCAGTGAAGTCGGGACAGGTAAAAACACTGAAGCTTTCTTT
TRBD2	TRBJ2-7	TRBV7-6	CASALAGAYEQYF	TGTGCCAGCGCGCTAGCGGGGGCCTACGAGCAGTACTTC
TRBD1	TRBJ2-3	TRBV6-1	CASGGTGGADTQYF	TGTGCCAGCGGTGGGACAGGGGGGGCAGATACGCAGTATTTT
NA	TRBJ1-2	TRBV10-3	CAISDETESSGYTF	TGTGCCATCAGTGATGAAACAGAGAGTTCGGGCTACACCTTC
NA	TRBJ2-2	TRBV19	CASSIGRGALNTGELFF	TGTGCCAGTAGTATAGGCCGGGGGGCGTTAAACACCGGGGAGCTGTTTTTT
TRBD1	TRBJ2-7	TRBV6-1	CASSESQGPYEQYF	TGTGCCAGCAGTGAATCACAGGGGCCATACGAGCAGTACTTC
NA	TRBJ2-2	TRBV19	CASSISQGTSGELFF	TGTGCCAGTAGTATTTCGCAGGGGACCAGCGGGGAGCTGTTTTTT
TRBD1	TRBJ2-2	TRBV29-1	CSVLLPGGNTGELFF	TGCAGCGTTCTACTCCCAGGGGGGAACACCGGGGAGCTGTTTTTT
TRBD2	TRBJ2-1	TRBV11-3	CASSFAGLVNEQFF	TGTGCCAGCAGCTTTGCGGGACTAGTAAATGAGCAGTTCTTC
TRBD1	TRBJ2-1	TRBV28	CASSQTGGVYNEQFF	TGTGCCAGCAGTCAGACAGGGGGCGTCTACAATGAGCAGTTCTTC
TRBD1	TRBJ2-7	TRBV12-5	CASGLEPKQPRDRDYYEQYF	TGTGCTAGTGGTTTGGAACCGAAACAACCCCGGGACAGGGATTATTACGAGCAGTACTTC
NA	TRBJ1-2	TRBV6-5	CASSYGAWGGYGYTF	TGTGCCAGCAGTTACGGGGCATGGGGAGGCTATGGCTACACCTTC
NA	TRBJ2-5	TRBV5-1	CASSLAGGSASETQYF	TGCGCCAGCAGCTTGGCCGGGGGTAGTGCGTCAGAGACCCAGTACTTC
TRBD2	TRBJ2-3	TRBV29-1	CSANRLAGRTDTQYF	TGCAGCGCCAATCGGCTAGCGGGACGCACAGATACGCAGTATTTT
NA	TRBJ1-3	TRBV29-1	CSVEGHISGNTIYF	TGCAGCGTTGAGGGACACATCTCTGGAAACACCATATATTTT
NA	TRBJ1-1	TRBV7-9	CASSPQSNTEAFF	TGTGCCAGCAGCCCTCAGTCAAACACCGAAGCTTTCTTT
TRBD1	TRBJ2-1	TRBV10-3	CAIGQGTGYNEQFF	TGTGCCATCGGACAGGGGACGGGCTACAATGAGCAGTTCTTC
TRBD1	TRBJ2-1	TRBV6-5	CASSYRGQGNNEQFF	TGTGCCAGCAGTTACAGGGGACAGGGGAACAATGAGCAGTTCTTC
NA	TRBJ1-1	TRBV7-9	CASSVDMNTEAFF	TGTGCCAGCAGCGTTGACATGAACACTGAAGCTTTCTTT
TRBD1	TRBJ1-1	TRBV19	CASSIGQGAHTEAFF	TGTGCCAGTAGTATCGGACAGGGGGCACACACTGAAGCTTTCTTT
NA	TRBJ2-1	TRBV18	CASSPRMEADNEQFF	TGTGCCAGCTCACCCAGAATGGAGGCCGACAATGAGCAGTTCTTC
TRBD2	TRBJ2-3	TRBV30	CASRRTSGVTDTQYF	TGTGCCTCCCGAAGAACTAGCGGGGTCACAGATACGCAGTATTTT
NA	TRBJ1-5	TRBV7-2	CASSLGGRQPQHF	TGTGCCAGCAGCTTAGGAGGGAGGCAGCCCCAGCATTTT
TRBD1	TRBJ1-3	TRBV11-2	CASSSYKGTARNTIYF	TGTGCCAGCAGCAGTTACAAAGGGACAGCGAGAAACACCATATATTTT
TRBD1	TRBJ1-6	TRBV27	CASSGGDRGGSPLHF	TGTGCCAGCAGTGGCGGGGACAGGGGGGGTTCACCCCTCCACTTT
NA	TRBJ1-6	TRBV6-6	CASRVQGDASPLHF	TGTGCCAGCAGAGTACAGGGAGACGCCTCACCCCTCCACTTT
TRBD1	TRBJ1-2	TRBV9	CASSARRPGQGADGYTF	TGTGCCAGCAGCGCGCGCCGCCCGGGACAGGGGGCCGATGGCTACACCTTC
NA	TRBJ1-1	TRBV12-1	CASSFGNSLYTEAFF	TGTGCCAGCAGCTTTGGTAACAGTTTATACACTGAAGCTTTCTTT
NA	TRBJ2-6	TRBV7-3	CASSLRRGPGANVLTF	TGTGCCAGCAGCTTAAGGAGGGGCCCCGGGGCCAACGTCCTGACTTTC
NA	TRBJ2-5	TRBV9	CASSVGRVNRETQYF	TGTGCCAGCAGCGTAGGGAGGGTGAATAGGGAGACCCAGTACTTC
TRBD2	TRBJ2-3	TRBV5-6	CASSLRTSGVRDTQYF	TGTGCCAGCAGCTTGAGGACTAGCGGGGTTAGAGATACGCAGTATTTT
TRBD1	TRBJ2-7	TRBV28	CASSGFPSDRANEQYF	TGTGCCAGCAGTGGCTTCCCTTCGGACAGGGCCAACGAGCAGTACTTC
NA	TRBJ1-5	TRBV4-1	CASSSRGDWINQPQHF	TGCGCCAGCAGCTCAAGGGGCGACTGGATTAATCAGCCCCAGCATTTT
TRBD2	TRBJ2-5	TRBV29-1	CSVEARGQETQYF	TGCAGCGTTGAAGCGCGGGGGCAAGAGACCCAGTACTTC
NA	TRBJ2-3	TRBV9	CASSVDWDSLHTDTQYF	TGTGCCAGCAGCGTAGATTGGGACTCCCTTCATACAGATACGCAGTATTTT
NA	TRBJ1-1	TRBV6-1	CAEKAGNEAFF	TGTGCCGAAAAGGCAGGTAACGAAGCTTTCTTT
TRBD2	TRBJ2-4	TRBV4-1	CASSRFHLAGEAKNIQYF	TGCGCCAGCAGCCGATTCCATCTAGCGGGGGAAGCCAAAAACATTCAGTACTTC
TRBD1	TRBJ2-2	TRBV5-1	CASSLDRGDTGELFF	TGCGCCAGCAGCTTGGACAGGGGGGACACCGGGGAGCTGTTTTTT
TRBD2	TRBJ2-2	TRBV6-5	CASRAGESTGELFF	TGTGCCAGCAGGGCGGGAGAAAGCACCGGGGAGCTGTTTTTT
TRBD1	TRBJ1-1	TRBV7-4	CASSYLDRVNTEAFF	TGTGCCAGCAGCTACCTGGACAGGGTGAACACTGAAGCTTTCTTT
TRBD2	TRBJ2-7	TRBV30	CAWSVLAGAEQYF	TGTGCCTGGAGTGTACTAGCGGGGGCCGAGCAGTACTTC
NA	TRBJ1-1	TRBV6-1	CASFSRELNTEAFF	TGTGCCAGCTTCTCTAGGGAGTTGAACACTGAAGCTTTCTTT
NA	TRBJ1-2	TRBV6-5	CASSYSRPGVFGYTF	TGTGCCAGCAGTTACTCGAGGCCGGGGGTGTTTGGCTACACCTTC
TRBD2	TRBJ2-2	TRBV6-5	CASSYFAGATGELFF	TGTGCCAGCAGTTACTTTGCGGGAGCCACCGGGGAGCTGTTTTTT
TRBD2	TRBJ2-7	TRBV4-2	CASSQGSGGDAYEQYF	TGTGCCAGCAGCCAAGGGAGCGGGGGGGACGCCTACGAGCAGTACTTC
NA	TRBJ2-3	TRBV7-9	CASSPQGTQYF	TGTGCCAGCAGCCCCCAGGGAACGCAGTATTTT